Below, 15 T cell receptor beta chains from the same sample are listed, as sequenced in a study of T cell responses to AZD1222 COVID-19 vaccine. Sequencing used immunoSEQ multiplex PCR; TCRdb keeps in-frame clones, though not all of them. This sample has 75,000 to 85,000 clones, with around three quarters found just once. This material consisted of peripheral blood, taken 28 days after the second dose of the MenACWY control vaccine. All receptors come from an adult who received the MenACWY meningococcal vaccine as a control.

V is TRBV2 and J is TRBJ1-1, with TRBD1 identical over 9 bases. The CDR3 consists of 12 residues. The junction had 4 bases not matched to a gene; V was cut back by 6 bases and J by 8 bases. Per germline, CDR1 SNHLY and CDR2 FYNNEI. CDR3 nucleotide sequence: TGTGCCAGCAGGGTAGGACAGGGGGAAGCTTTCTTT. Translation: CASRVGQGEAFF.

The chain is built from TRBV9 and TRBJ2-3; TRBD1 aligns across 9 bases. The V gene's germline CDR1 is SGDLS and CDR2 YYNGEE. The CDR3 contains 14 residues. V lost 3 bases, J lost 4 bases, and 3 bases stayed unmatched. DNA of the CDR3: TGTGCCAGCAGCGCCGGACAGGGGCCAGATACGCAGTATTTT. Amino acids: CASSAGQGPDTQYF.

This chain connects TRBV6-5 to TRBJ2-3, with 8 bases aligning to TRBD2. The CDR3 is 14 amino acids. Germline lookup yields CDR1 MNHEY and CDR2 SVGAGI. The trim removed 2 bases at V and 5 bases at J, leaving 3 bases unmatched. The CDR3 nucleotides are TGTGCCAGCAGTTACGGACGGGAGGGAGATACGCAGTATTTT. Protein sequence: CASSYGREGDTQYF.

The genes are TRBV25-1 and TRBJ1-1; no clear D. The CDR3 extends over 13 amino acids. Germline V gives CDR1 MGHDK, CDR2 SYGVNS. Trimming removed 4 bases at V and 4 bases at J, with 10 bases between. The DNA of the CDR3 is TGTGCCAGCAGTGGCCGGGGTAGCACTGAAGCTTTCTTT. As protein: CASSGRGSTEAFF.

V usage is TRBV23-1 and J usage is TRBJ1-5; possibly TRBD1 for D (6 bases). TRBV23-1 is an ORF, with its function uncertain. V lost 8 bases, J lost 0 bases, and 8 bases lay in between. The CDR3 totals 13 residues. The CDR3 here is CASHRDSNQPQHF. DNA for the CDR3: TGCGCCAGCCACAGGGATAGCAATCAGCCCCAGCATTTT.

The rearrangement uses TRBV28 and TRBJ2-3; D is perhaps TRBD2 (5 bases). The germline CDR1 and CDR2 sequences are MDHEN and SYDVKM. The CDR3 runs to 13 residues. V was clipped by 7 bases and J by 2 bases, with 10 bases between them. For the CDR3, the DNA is TGTGCCAGCACGAGGGCGATCACAGATACGCAGTATTTT. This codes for CASTRAITDTQYF.

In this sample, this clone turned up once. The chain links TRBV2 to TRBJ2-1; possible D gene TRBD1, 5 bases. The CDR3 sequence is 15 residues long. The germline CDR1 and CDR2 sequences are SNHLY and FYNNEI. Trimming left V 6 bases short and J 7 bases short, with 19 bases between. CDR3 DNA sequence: TGTGCCAGCAGGACGGGCCAGGGTATGAATAATGAGCAGTTCTTC. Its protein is CASRTGQGMNNEQFF.

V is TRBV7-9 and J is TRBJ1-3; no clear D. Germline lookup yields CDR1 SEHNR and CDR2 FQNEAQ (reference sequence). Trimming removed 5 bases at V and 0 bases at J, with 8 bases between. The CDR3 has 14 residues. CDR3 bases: TGTGCCAGCAGCCCGTCTGTCTCTGGAAACACCATATATTTT. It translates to CASSPSVSGNTIYF.

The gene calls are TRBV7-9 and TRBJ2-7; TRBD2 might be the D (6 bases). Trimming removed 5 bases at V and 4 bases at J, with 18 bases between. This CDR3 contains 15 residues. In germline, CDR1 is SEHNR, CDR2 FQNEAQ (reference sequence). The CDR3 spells CASSPGGRDRYEQYF. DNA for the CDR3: TGTGCCAGCAGCCCAGGAGGGCGGGATCGGTACGAGCAGTACTTC.

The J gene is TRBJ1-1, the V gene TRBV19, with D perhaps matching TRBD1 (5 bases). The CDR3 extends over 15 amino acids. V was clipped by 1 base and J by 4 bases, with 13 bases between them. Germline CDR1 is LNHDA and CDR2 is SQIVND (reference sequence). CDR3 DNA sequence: TGTGCCAGTAGTATAGTAGGGGCAGGGCCCACTGAAGCTTTCTTT. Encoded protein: CASSIVGAGPTEAFF.

DNA of the CDR3: TGTGCCAGCAGCTTAGGAGGTGGGGTCGCCGGGGAGCTGTTTTTT. This encodes CASSLGGGVAGELFF. V and J are TRBV7-6 and TRBJ2-2; D ambiguous. Germline V gene sequence: CDR1 SGHVS, CDR2 FNYEAQ. The CDR3 contains 15 residues. Trimming removed 1 base from V and 6 bases from J, with 12 bases in between.

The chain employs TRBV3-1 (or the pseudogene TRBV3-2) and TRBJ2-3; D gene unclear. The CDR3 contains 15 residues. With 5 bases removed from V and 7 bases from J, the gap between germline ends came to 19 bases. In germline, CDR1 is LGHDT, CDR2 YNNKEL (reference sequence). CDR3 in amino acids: CASSEGPRPTYTQYF. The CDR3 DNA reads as TGTGCCAGCAGCGAAGGCCCCCGCCCCACGTATACGCAGTATTTT.

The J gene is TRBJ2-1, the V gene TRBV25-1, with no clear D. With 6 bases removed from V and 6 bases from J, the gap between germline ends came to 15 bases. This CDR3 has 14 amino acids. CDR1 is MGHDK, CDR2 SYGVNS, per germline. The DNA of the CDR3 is TGTGCCAGCAGCGCCACCCTAACGGGCAATGAGCAGTTCTTC. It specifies CASSATLTGNEQFF.

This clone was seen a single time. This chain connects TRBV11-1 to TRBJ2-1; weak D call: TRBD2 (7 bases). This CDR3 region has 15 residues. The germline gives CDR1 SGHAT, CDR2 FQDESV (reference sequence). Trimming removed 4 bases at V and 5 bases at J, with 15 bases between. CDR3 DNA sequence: TGTGCCAGCAGCTCCCGGGGGGCCACACACAATGAGCAGTTCTTC. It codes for CASSSRGATHNEQFF. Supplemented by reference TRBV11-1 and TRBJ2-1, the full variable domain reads EAEVAQSPRYKITEKSQAVAFWCDPISGHATLYWYRQILGQGPELLVQFQDESVVDDSQLPKDRFSAERLKGVDSTLKIQPAELGDSAMYLCASSSRGATHNEQFFGPGTRLTVL.

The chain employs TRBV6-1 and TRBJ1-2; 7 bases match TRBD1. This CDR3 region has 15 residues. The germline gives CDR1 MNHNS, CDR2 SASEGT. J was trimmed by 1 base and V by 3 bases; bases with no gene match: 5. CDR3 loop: CASSDVGDSNYGYTF. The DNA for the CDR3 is TGTGCCAGCAGTGACGTGGGGGACAGTAACTATGGCTACACCTTC.